This T cell receptor (beta chain) was captured by sequencing in a study of blood T cell repertoires in COVID-19. Across the whole study: Samples representing acute and convalescent COVID-19 were sourced from the United States, Italy and Spain.

V dropped 5 bases and J dropped 13 bases, with 14 bases sitting between them. Germline V CDR1 and CDR2: MDHEN, SYDVKM. The CDR3 contains 12 residues. Authors' data handling: Reference gene primer amplification gave nucleated cell count estimates. Assay: immunoSEQ multiplex PCR; the TCRdb copy retains only in-frame clones and omits some. The D gene and trimming were derived from the DNA, and the V and J assignments and clone size from that table. The sample includes tens of thousands of clones, over 75% of them seen just once. The receptor comes from a man in his sixties or seventies with active or convalescent COVID-19. This chain uses TRBV28 with TRBJ1-4, with a tentative D call TRBD1 (5 bases). The sequenced material came from peripheral blood. The CDR3 DNA reads TGTGCCAGCAGTCCGGCCCGGGGGGGACTGTTTTTT. As protein: CASSPARGGLFF. The full variable domain, in which reference TRBV28 and TRBJ1-4 provide the parts outside the CDR3, is DVKVTQSSRYLVKRTGEKVFLECVQDMDHENMFWYRQDPGLGLRLIYFSYDVKMKEKGDIPEGYSVSREKKERFSLILESASTNQTSMYLCASSPARGGLFFGSGTQLSVL.